These 15 T cell receptor beta chains originate from one sample sequenced in a study of blood T cell repertoires in COVID-19. Profiling relied on immunoSEQ multiplex PCR, and the TCRdb table lists in-frame clones only, not all of them. The sample includes around 140,000 clones, 80% to 85% seen only once; the top ten take 3% to 4.5%. The sample comprised peripheral blood. The receptors were gathered from a woman aged 55-70 years with acute or convalescent COVID-19.

This rearrangement joins TRBV2 to TRBJ2-1, with a tentative D call TRBD2 (6 bases). Germline V lookup: CDR1 SNHLY, CDR2 FYNNEI. The CDR3 consists of 12 residues. V lost 6 bases and J 5 bases, leaving 8 bases between the germline ends. CDR3 protein: CASRTRNNEQFF. DNA of the CDR3: TGTGCCAGCAGGACTAGGAACAATGAGCAGTTCTTC.

The chain joins TRBV27 to TRBJ2-5, with TRBD2 matching over 10 bases. The CDR3 extends over 16 amino acids. Germline CDR1 and CDR2: MNHEY and SMNVEV (reference sequence). Germline trimming cut 2 bases from V and 5 bases from J; bases unmatched to any gene: 8. The CDR3 region has the DNA TGTGCCAGCAGTTTAGGTCTAGCGGGAGCCCGGGAGACCCAGTACTTC. Protein: CASSLGLAGARETQYF.

The V and J genes are TRBV27 and TRBJ2-2, with 10 positions matching TRBD1. The junction had 6 bases not matched to a gene; V was cut back by 8 bases and J by 6 bases. The CDR3 runs to 14 residues. Per the germline V gene, CDR1 is MNHEY and CDR2 is SMNVEV (reference sequence). In nucleotides, the CDR3 is TGTGCCAGCGGTGGGACAGGGGAGGCCGGGGAGCTGTTTTTT. This sequence encodes CASGGTGEAGELFF.

The rearrangement uses TRBV28 and TRBJ1-5; 7 bases align to TRBD1. This CDR3 is 17 amino acids long. The germline V gene encodes CDR1 MDHEN and CDR2 SYDVKM. V shed 5 bases, J shed 0 bases, and the junction held 10 bases outside the gene matches. CDR3 sequence: CASSPLTGLSSNQPQHF. Written as DNA, the CDR3 is TGTGCCAGCAGTCCCTTGACAGGGTTGAGTAGCAATCAGCCCCAGCATTTT.

There are a few counts of this clone. Relative to the germline gene, one junction end is altered; a read error may explain this. DNA of the CDR3: TGTGCCTGGAGTGGGGGAACTAGCGGGAGTGTTCGGCACTTC. It specifies CAWSGGTSGSVRHF. V usage is TRBV30 and J usage is TRBJ2-5, with 11 bases lining up with TRBD2. There are 14 residues in the CDR3. Germline lookup yields CDR1 GTSNPN and CDR2 SVGIG (reference sequence).

The V call is TRBV7-7, the J call TRBJ2-5; D is possibly TRBD1 (6 bases). V was trimmed by 1 base and J by 5 bases, leaving 17 bases between them. Germline values: CDR1 SSHAT, CDR2 FNYEAQ (reference sequence). CDR3 length: 16 residues. The CDR3 region is CASSLGRTVRPETQYF. The CDR3 nucleotides read TGTGCCAGCAGCTTAGGCCGGACAGTGAGACCGGAGACCCAGTACTTC. Looking up the rest from reference TRBV7-7 and TRBJ2-5 gives the full variable domain: GAGVSQSPRYKVTKRGQDVTLRCDPISSHATLYWYQQALGQGPEFLTYFNYEAQPDKSGLPSDRFSAERPEGSISTLTIQRTEQRDSAMYRCASSLGRTVRPETQYFGPGTRLLVL.

The chain is built from TRBV9 and TRBJ2-3; 7 bases map to TRBD2. The CDR3 extends over 15 amino acids. Germline lookup yields CDR1 SGDLS and CDR2 YYNGEE. The ends lost 0 bases at V and 8 bases at J; junction bases unmatched: 9. The CDR3 sequence is CASSVDRSGRVTQYF. CDR3 DNA: TGTGCCAGCAGCGTAGATCGGTCGGGGAGGGTTACGCAGTATTTT. Combining the CDR3 with reference TRBV9 and TRBJ2-3 gives the whole variable domain DSGVTQTPKHLITATGQRVTLRCSPRSGDLSVYWYQQSLDQGLQFLIQYYNGEERAKGNILERFSAQQFPDLHSELNLSSLELGDSALYFCASSVDRSGRVTQYFGPGTRLTVL.

This chain uses TRBV6-1 with TRBJ2-7; 9 bases agree with TRBD1. The CDR3 runs to 16 residues. V lost 2 bases to trimming and J lost 6 bases; unmatched junction nucleotides: 11. Germline V gene data show CDR1 as MNHNS and CDR2 as SASEGT. CDR3 sequence: CASSERGQDRGGEQYF. The CDR3 DNA reads as TGTGCCAGCAGTGAAAGGGGGCAGGACAGGGGAGGCGAGCAGTACTTC.

The CDR3 region has the DNA TGTGCCAGTATGAGAAGTCGTTGGAAGTCGAGGGATGAAAAACTGTTTTTT. Its translation: CASMRSRWKSRDEKLFF. The chain has TRBV19 and TRBJ1-4; no firm D call. CDR3 length equals 17 residues. Germline CDR1 reads LNHDA; CDR2 reads SQIVND (reference sequence). V was trimmed by 7 bases and J by 6 bases, leaving 24 bases between them.

The J gene is TRBJ1-1, the V gene TRBV5-1; 9 nucleotides agree with TRBD1. Germline V lookup: CDR1 SGHRS, CDR2 YFSETQ. The junction had 1 base not matched to a gene; V was cut back by 0 bases and J by 4 bases. The CDR3 length is 14 residues. The CDR3 reads CASSLETGGTEAFF. The CDR3 nucleotides are TGCGCCAGCAGCTTGGAGACAGGGGGCACTGAAGCTTTCTTT.

This chain uses TRBV11-3 with TRBJ2-3; 10 bases fit TRBD2. In germline, CDR1 is SGHNT, CDR2 YENEEA. CDR3 size: 15 residues. The J segment lost 4 bases and the V segment lost 0 bases, leaving 1 base of the junction unmatched. CDR3 amino acids: CASSLDLAGADTQYF. In DNA form, the CDR3 reads TGTGCCAGCAGCTTAGATCTAGCGGGAGCAGATACGCAGTATTTT.

V is TRBV20-1 and J is TRBJ2-5, with D perhaps TRBD2 (5 bases). The CDR3 loop spans 14 amino acids. Germline CDR1 is DFQATT and CDR2 is SNEGSKA (reference sequence). Trimming removed 3 bases from V and 1 base from J, with 12 bases in between. For the CDR3, the DNA is TGCAGTGCTAGTGGGCTAGCCCTCCAAGAGACCCAGTACTTC. Protein product: CSASGLALQETQYF.

The V gene is TRBV6-5, the J gene TRBJ2-7, with 7 nucleotides matching TRBD1. This CDR3 comprises 15 residues. Looked up from germline, CDR1 is MNHEY and CDR2 is SVGAGI. V dropped 0 bases and J dropped 5; count of bases not matched to a gene: 7. The CDR3 coding sequence is TGTGCCAGCAGTTACTCTTACAGGGGTCCCAACGAGCAGTACTTC. Encoded protein: CASSYSYRGPNEQYF.

On this clone itself: Different DNA sequences within this sample yield the same CDR3. V is TRBV2 and J is TRBJ1-1, with 7 bases matching TRBD1. The length of the CDR3 is 13 residues. The V and J ends lost 4 bases and 4 bases, in that order; junction bases with no gene match: 3. CDR1 SNHLY and CDR2 FYNNEI come from the germline V gene. The DNA of the CDR3 is TGTGCCAGCAGTGGGCAGGGGGGCACTGAAGCTTTCTTT. It encodes CASSGQGGTEAFF.

The chain combines TRBV7-8 with TRBJ2-2; TRBD2 is a possible D gene (7 bases). V was cut by 0 bases and J by 2 bases, with 10 bases left in between. CDR3 length: 16 residues. Germline CDR1 and CDR2: SGHVS and FQNEAQ. In DNA form, the CDR3 reads TGTGCCAGCAGCTTAGCGGGAGGGACAAACACCGGGGAGCTGTTTTTT. This sequence encodes CASSLAGGTNTGELFF.